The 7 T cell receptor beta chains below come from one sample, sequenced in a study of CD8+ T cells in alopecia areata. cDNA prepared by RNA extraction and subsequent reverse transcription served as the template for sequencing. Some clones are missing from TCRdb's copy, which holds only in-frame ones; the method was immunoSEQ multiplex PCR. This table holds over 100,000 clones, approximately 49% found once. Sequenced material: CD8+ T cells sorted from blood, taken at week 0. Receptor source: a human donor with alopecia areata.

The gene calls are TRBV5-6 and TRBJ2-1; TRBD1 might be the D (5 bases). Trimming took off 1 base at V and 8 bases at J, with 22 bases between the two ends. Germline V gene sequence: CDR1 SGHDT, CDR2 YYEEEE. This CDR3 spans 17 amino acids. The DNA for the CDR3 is TGTGCCAGCAGCTTGTCCAAGGGGCCCCAGCTCTCGGATGAGCAGTTCTTC. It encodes CASSLSKGPQLSDEQFF. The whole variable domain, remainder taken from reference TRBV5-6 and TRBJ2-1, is DAGVTQSPTHLIKTRGQQVTLRCSPKSGHDTVSWYQQALGQGPQFIFQYYEEEERQRGNFPDRFSGHQFPNYSSELNVNALLLGDSALYLCASSLSKGPQLSDEQFFGPGTRLTVL.

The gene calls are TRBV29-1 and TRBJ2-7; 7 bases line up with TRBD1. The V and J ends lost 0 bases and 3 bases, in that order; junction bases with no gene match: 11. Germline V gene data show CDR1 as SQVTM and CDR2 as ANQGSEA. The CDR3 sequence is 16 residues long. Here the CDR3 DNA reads TGCAGCGTTGAAGATCTTAGCCAGGGGGATCACTACGAGCAGTACTTC. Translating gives CSVEDLSQGDHYEQYF.

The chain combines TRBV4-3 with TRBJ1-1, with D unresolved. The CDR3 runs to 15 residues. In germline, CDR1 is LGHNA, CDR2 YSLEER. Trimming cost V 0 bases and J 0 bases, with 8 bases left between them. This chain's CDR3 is CASSQEGSMNTEAFF. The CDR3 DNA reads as TGCGCCAGCAGCCAAGAGGGCAGCATGAACACTGAAGCTTTCTTT.

Here the CDR3 reads CASSPERAGGTEAFF. CDR3 in DNA: TGTGCCAGCAGCCCCGAGAGGGCTGGAGGCACTGAAGCTTTCTTT. The V call is TRBV9, the J call TRBJ1-1; D uncertain. V lost 4 bases and J lost 4, with 17 bases in between. The CDR3 length is 15 residues. Germline-derived CDR1 and CDR2 are SGDLS and YYNGEE.

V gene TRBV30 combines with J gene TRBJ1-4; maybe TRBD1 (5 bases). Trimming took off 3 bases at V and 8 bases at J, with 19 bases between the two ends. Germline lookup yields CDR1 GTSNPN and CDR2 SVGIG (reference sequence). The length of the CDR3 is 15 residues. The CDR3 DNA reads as TGTGCCTGGAGGGATGGGACGGATTTTGGCGAAAAACTGTTTTTT. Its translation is CAWRDGTDFGEKLFF. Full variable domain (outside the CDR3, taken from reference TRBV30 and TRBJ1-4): SQTIHQWPATLVQPVGSPLSLECTVEGTSNPNLYWYRQAAGRGLQLLFYSVGIGQISSEVPQNLSASRPQDRQFILSSKKLLLSDSGFYLCAWRDGTDFGEKLFFGSGTQLSVL.

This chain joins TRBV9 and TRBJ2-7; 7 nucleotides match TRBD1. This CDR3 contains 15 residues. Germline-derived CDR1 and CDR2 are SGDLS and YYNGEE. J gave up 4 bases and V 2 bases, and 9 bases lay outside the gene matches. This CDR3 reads CASSVGDSPPYEQYF. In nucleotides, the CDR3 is TGTGCCAGCAGCGTTGGGGACAGTCCTCCTTACGAGCAGTACTTC.

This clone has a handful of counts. The CDR3 DNA sequence: TGCAGCGTTCATCAAGAGACCCAGTACTTC. Its translation is CSVHQETQYF. The chain carries TRBV29-1 and TRBJ2-5; D is ambiguous. V was shortened by 5 bases and J by 2 bases, with 3 bases between the two germline ends. Germline V gene lookup returns CDR1 SQVTM and CDR2 ANQGSEA. The CDR3 has 10 residues.